This entry lists 16 T cell receptor beta chains sequenced from one sample in a study of T cell responses to AZD1222 COVID-19 vaccine. Here immunoSEQ multiplex PCR was the method, and the copy in TCRdb shows in-frame clones only, minus some. The sample yields 95,000 to 150,000 clones, around 92% seen once. The sample in question was peripheral blood, obtained on day 0 of AZD1222 vaccination. The receptors were gathered from an adult in good health.

The chain carries TRBV7-3 and TRBJ2-5; 7 bases agree with TRBD2. The CDR3 extends over 15 amino acids. The J segment lost 4 bases and the V segment lost 1 base, leaving 6 bases of the junction unmatched. Germline V gives CDR1 SGHTA, CDR2 FQGTGA. This chain's CDR3 is CASSLMGGRVETQYF. The CDR3 DNA reads TGTGCCAGCAGCTTAATGGGAGGGCGAGTAGAGACCCAGTACTTC.

This rearrangement joins TRBV19 to TRBJ2-4; a weak D match, TRBD2 (5 bases). The CDR3 covers 15 residues. The germline V gene has CDR1 LNHDA and CDR2 SQIVND (reference sequence). Trimming pared 5 bases from V and 0 bases from J, leaving 11 bases between. The CDR3 spells CASSVRGSAKNIQYF. In DNA form, the CDR3 reads TGTGCCAGTAGTGTACGGGGATCAGCCAAAAACATTCAGTACTTC.

This rearrangement joins TRBV28 to TRBJ2-1, with TRBD2 matching 13 bases. This CDR3 contains 16 residues. The junction had 8 bases not matched to a gene; V was cut back by 2 bases and J by 10 bases. Per the germline V gene, CDR1 is MDHEN and CDR2 is SYDVKM. CDR3 sequence (DNA): TGTGCCAGCAGTTTACCAGGACTAGCGGGAGTAAGGGAGCAGTTCTTC. It specifies CASSLPGLAGVREQFF.

The chain uses TRBV6-9 and TRBJ2-1; 10 bases align to TRBD1. V shed 7 bases, J shed 4 bases, and the junction held 10 bases outside the gene matches. The CDR3 runs 16 residues. Per germline, CDR1 MNHGY and CDR2 SVAAGI. The CDR3: CASTTEDRGKYNEQFF. For the CDR3, the DNA is TGTGCCAGCACCACCGAGGACAGGGGGAAATACAATGAGCAGTTCTTC.

The chain has TRBV7-9 and TRBJ1-2; D ambiguous. Germline CDR1 reads SEHNR; CDR2 reads FQNEAQ (reference sequence). V was shortened by 5 bases and J by 0 bases, with 10 bases between the two germline ends. The CDR3 has 14 amino acids. The CDR3 sequence is CASSPVGTNYGYTF. CDR3 DNA sequence: TGTGCCAGCAGCCCCGTGGGGACTAACTATGGCTACACCTTC.

In nucleotides, the CDR3 is TGTGCCAGCAGCCAAGCAGCTAGCCCTTCCTACGAGCAGTACTTC. Its translation is CASSQAASPSYEQYF. V and J are TRBV3-1 (or the pseudogene TRBV3-2) and TRBJ2-7, with D possibly matching TRBD2 (5 bases). CDR1 and CDR2 (germline): LGHDT, YNNKEL (reference sequence). The CDR3 consists of 15 residues. V dropped 1 base and J dropped 1 base, with 11 bases sitting between them.

This clone was observed once. The chain links TRBV28 to TRBJ2-1; TRBD2 might be the D (6 bases). V was clipped by 5 bases and J by 4 bases, with 21 bases between them. Per germline, CDR1 MDHEN and CDR2 SYDVKM. The CDR3 covers 17 residues. The CDR3: CASSPGGSGEKYNEQFF. CDR3 bases: TGTGCCAGCAGTCCCGGAGGGTCGGGAGAAAAGTACAATGAGCAGTTCTTC.

The rearrangement uses TRBV5-1 and TRBJ2-4, with D possibly TRBD1 on 5 matching bases. The CDR3 consists of 13 residues. From germline, CDR1 is SGHRS and CDR2 YFSETQ. Trimming pared 6 bases from V and 8 bases from J, leaving 15 bases between. The CDR3 DNA is TGCGCCAGCAAAGAAACAGGTTTTGACATTCAGTACTTC. Translated, it gives CASKETGFDIQYF.

The chain links TRBV19 to TRBJ1-6, with 7 bases that match TRBD1. This CDR3 is built from 14 residues. The junction had 3 bases not matched to a gene; V was cut back by 5 bases and J by 5 bases. Germline lookup yields CDR1 LNHDA and CDR2 SQIVND (reference sequence). The CDR3 nucleotides read TGTGCCAGTAGTCTCACAGGGGATAATTCACCCCTCCACTTT. Translating it yields CASSLTGDNSPLHF.

V gene TRBV7-2 combines with J gene TRBJ2-2, with D unresolved. The germline CDR1 and CDR2 sequences are SGHTA and FQGNSA. V was cut by 5 bases and J by 10 bases, with 14 bases left in between. The CDR3 runs to 13 residues. CDR3 protein: CASSPRRWPELFF. CDR3 nucleotides: TGTGCCAGCAGCCCGCGACGTTGGCCGGAGCTGTTTTTT.

The chain uses TRBV5-8 and TRBJ1-5; D unclear. Trimming left V 4 bases short and J 7 bases short, with 9 bases between. This CDR3 contains 12 residues. Germline V lookup: CDR1 SGHTS, CDR2 YDEGEE. CDR3 protein: CASSGFGQPQHF. The CDR3 DNA reads as TGTGCCAGCAGCGGTTTTGGGCAGCCCCAGCATTTT.

The V call is TRBV28, the J call TRBJ2-7; 9 bases are a match to TRBD2. V dropped 10 bases and J dropped 2; count of bases not matched to a gene: 12. The CDR3 covers 15 residues. CDR1 is MDHEN, CDR2 SYDVKM, per germline. In DNA form, the CDR3 reads TGTGCCACCGGGACTAGCAGGAGGGTCACCTACGAGCAGTACTTC. It encodes CATGTSRRVTYEQYF.

This chain links TRBV10-3 with TRBJ2-3; D might be TRBD1 (6 bases). The V gene's germline CDR1 is ENHRY and CDR2 SYGVKD. V lost 5 bases and J lost 2, with 14 bases in between. The CDR3 loop spans 15 amino acids. The CDR3 region has the DNA TGTGCCATCAGTCTTCAGGGGCCGTACACAGATACGCAGTATTTT. Protein product: CAISLQGPYTDTQYF.

The V and J genes are TRBV12-5 and TRBJ1-5, with a possible D match to TRBD1 (5 bases). Germline lookup yields CDR1 LGHNT and CDR2 FRNRAP. The CDR3 consists of 14 residues. V was cut by 1 base and J by 3 bases, with 7 bases left in between. CDR3: CASGLGRANQPQHF. CDR3 bases: TGTGCTAGTGGTTTGGGCAGGGCCAATCAGCCCCAGCATTTT.

The V gene is TRBV5-8, the J gene TRBJ2-3; no firm D call. CDR1 and CDR2 from the germline V gene are SGHTS and YDEGEE. Trimming took off 5 bases at V and 7 bases at J, with 23 bases between the two ends. The CDR3 has 16 amino acids. CDR3 residues: CASSFLSGADLNTQYF. The CDR3 coding sequence is TGTGCCAGCAGTTTCCTCTCCGGAGCCGATTTAAATACGCAGTATTTT. Full variable domain (outside the CDR3, taken from reference TRBV5-8 and TRBJ2-3): EAGVTQSPTHLIKTRGQQATLRCSPISGHTSVYWYQQALGLGLQFLLWYDEGEERNRGNFPPRFSGRQFPNYSSELNVNALELEDSALYLCASSFLSGADLNTQYFGPGTRLTVL.

This rearrangement joins TRBV19 to TRBJ1-2; D unclear. This CDR3 contains 13 residues. V gave up 3 bases and J gave up 8 bases, with 13 bases separating them. Germline V gene sequence: CDR1 LNHDA, CDR2 SQIVND (reference sequence). DNA of the CDR3: TGTGCCAGTAGTATCGGTCCCGGGTTCGGCTACACCTTC. It encodes CASSIGPGFGYTF.